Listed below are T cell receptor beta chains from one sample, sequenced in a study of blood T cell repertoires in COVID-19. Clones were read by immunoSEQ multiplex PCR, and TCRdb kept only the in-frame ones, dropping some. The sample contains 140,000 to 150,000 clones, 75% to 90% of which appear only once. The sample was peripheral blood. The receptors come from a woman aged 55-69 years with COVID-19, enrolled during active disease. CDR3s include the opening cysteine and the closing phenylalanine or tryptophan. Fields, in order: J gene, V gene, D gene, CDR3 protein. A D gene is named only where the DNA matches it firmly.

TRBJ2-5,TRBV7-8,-,CASSSGTETQYF
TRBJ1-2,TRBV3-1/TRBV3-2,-,CASSHGGTIGYTF
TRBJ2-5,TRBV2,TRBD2,CASSLLAGGGTQYF
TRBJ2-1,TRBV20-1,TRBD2,CSPTSGDEQFF
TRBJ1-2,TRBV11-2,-,CASSLTMDKQGYGYTF
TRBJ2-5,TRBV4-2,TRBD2,CASSQEASGALGTQYF
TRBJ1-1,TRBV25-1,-,CASSDRNTEAFF
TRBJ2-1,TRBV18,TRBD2,CASSPFFGETSGGSYNEQFF
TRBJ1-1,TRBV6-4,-,CASSKQQGGDTEAFF
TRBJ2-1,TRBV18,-,CASSPTSKSSYNEQFF
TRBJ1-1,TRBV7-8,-,CASSLVPDKEAFF
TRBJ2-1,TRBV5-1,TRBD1,CASSSPRQGSSYNEQFF
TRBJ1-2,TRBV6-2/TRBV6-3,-,CASSYSRERGNYGYTF
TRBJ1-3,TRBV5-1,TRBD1,CASSLPGGALYF
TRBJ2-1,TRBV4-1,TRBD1,CASSQDLGQGVYNEQFF
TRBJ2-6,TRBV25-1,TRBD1,CASSALTGPGANVLTF
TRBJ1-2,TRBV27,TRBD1,CASSLNTGGGWNYGYTF
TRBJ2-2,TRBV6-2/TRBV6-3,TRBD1,CASSSRQGESGELFF
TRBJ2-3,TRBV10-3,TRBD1,CAISPRTGGTDTQYF
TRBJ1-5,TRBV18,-,CASSPFSWQPQHF
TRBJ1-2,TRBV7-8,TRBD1,CASSTPGQGFLGYTF
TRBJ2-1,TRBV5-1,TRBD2,CASSPRSGGPSDEQFF
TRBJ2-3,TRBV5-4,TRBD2,CASSLVAGGDTDTQYF
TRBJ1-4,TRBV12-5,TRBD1,CASGLARQGSNEKLFF
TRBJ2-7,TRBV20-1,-,CSASTVSYEQYF
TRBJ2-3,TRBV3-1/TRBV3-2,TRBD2,CASSQGRGGPVPQYF
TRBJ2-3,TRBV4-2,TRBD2,CASSQELAGGTDTQYF
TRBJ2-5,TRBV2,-,CASRETPGAGKGAQYF
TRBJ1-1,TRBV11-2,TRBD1,CASSLLTGENTEAFF
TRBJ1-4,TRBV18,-,CASSPPTLTNEKLFF
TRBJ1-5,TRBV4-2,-,CASSHNRDQPQHF
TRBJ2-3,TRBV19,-,CACQGRADTQYF
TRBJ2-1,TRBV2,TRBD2,CASPSGGLNEQFF
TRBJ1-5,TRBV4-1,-,CASSRRAAQFNSNQPQHF
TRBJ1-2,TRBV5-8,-,CASSLEQENYGYTF
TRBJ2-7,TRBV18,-,CASSPGGYEQYF
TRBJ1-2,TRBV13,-,CASSLAMAGDNYGYTF
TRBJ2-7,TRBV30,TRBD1,CAWGTGTYEQYF
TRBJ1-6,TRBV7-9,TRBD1,CASSQGGTGERSPLHF
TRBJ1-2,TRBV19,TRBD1,CATMDRGRRGYTF
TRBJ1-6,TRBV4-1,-,CASSRQESSSYNSPLHF
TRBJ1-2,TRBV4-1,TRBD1,CASSQDPDRINYGYTF
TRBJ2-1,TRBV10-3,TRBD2,CATQGGGVYNEQFF
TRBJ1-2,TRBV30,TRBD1,CAWKRDRGVYGYTF
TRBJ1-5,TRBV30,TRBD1,CAWSSSRTGAFSNQPQHF
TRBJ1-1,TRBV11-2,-,CASSLVPRDTEAFF
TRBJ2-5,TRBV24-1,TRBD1,CATSDPRQGSWETQYF
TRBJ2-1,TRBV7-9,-,CASSLVRLASSYNEQFF
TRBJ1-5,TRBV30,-,CAWSMRDNQPQHF
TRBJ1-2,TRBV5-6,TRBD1,CASSILDRAANYGYTF
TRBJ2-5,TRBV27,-,CASSLRSTGETQYF
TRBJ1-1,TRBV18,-,CASSPNPSTEAFF
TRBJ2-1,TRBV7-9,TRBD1,CASSLFRDRTYNEQFF
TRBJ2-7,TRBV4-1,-,CASSHRAGRNSYEQYF
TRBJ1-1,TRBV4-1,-,CASSQGPGWGEAFF
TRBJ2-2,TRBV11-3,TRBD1,CASSNSGDRGGLSLFF
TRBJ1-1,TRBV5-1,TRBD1,CASSLGTGTGFLRTEAFF
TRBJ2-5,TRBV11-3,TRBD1,CASSTTGEGETQYF
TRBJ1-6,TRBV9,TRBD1,CASSAGTGARGNSPLHF
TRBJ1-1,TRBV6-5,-,CASSYGGADTEAFF